The source of this TCR beta chain is a study of T cells after posttransplantation cyclophosphamide. General study results and limits: TRB overlap between skin or GI tissue T cells and blood was limited.

This clone was seen only a few times. Antigen unknown. Busulfan-fludarabine conditioning, marrow transplant, and cyclophosphamide on days +3 and +4 were administered. This CDR3 is built from 15 residues. Germline V gene sequence: CDR1 LNHDA, CDR2 SQIVND (reference sequence). V lost 5 bases to trimming and J lost 9 bases, with 20 bases between them. Libraries were prepared by immunoSEQ multiplex PCR; TCRdb keeps only in-frame clonotypes and omits some of them. The table includes 7,500 to 10,000 clones, 80% to 85% detected once. The source of this sequence is a female patient in her 40s who received an allogeneic stem cell transplant from a related donor, was CMV-positive, and had no GVHD. A share of the T cells may be of graft donor origin. The sample consisted of PBMCs, taken approximately 2,000 days after a stem cell transplant with posttransplant cyclophosphamide. The V gene is TRBV19, the J gene TRBJ2-1, with D perhaps matching TRBD1 (6 bases). The CDR3 DNA is TGTGCCAGTAGTGTGAGGGGACAATCGGATCGTGAGCAGTTCTTC. It translates to CASSVRGQSDREQFF.